This T cell receptor (beta chain) was found in a study of beta chain features in type 1 diabetes. At the level of the study: Patients shared similar age, gender and cell yields with healthy donors. Broader study findings: Because the template was cDNA, high-expressing cells might be over-represented. Individuals with type 1 diabetes displayed fewer insertions and more deletions at VDJ junctions. It was possible that PCR favored shorter templates, equally so in patients and controls.

The isolated RNA, all of it, was reverse transcribed, so expressed TCRB transcripts were what got sequenced. Clones were read by immunoSEQ multiplex PCR, and TCRdb kept only the in-frame ones, dropping some. The sample has fewer than 150,000 clones; 6.9% are singletons. Concerning this clone itself: The antigen is unknown. Other DNA sequences within the sample encode an identical CDR3.

J gave up 3 bases and V 4 bases, and 4 bases lay outside the gene matches. CDR3 length: 14 amino acids. The germline V gene has CDR1 SQVTM and CDR2 ANQGSEA. This chain joins TRBV29-1 and TRBJ2-7, with 12 positions matching TRBD2. The clonotype originates from a woman aged 25 to 39 in good health. Sequenced sample: central memory CD4+ T cells from blood. For the CDR3, the DNA is TGCAGCGTTGTGACTAGCGGGAGAGGCTACGAGCAGTACTTC. Protein product: CSVVTSGRGYEQYF.